This TCR beta chain was identified during a study of blood T cell repertoires in COVID-19. J lost 8 bases, V lost 6 bases, and 18 bases had no gene match. The CDR3 length is 17 residues. Per germline, CDR1 SGHAT and CDR2 FQNNGV. Measured with immunoSEQ multiplex PCR; TCRdb has only the in-frame clones, and not every one. The sample includes a few hundred thousand clones, more than 70% seen only once; the top ten take 0.95% to 1.5%. The receptor comes from a woman in her forties or fifties with acute or convalescent COVID-19. The sequenced sample was peripheral blood. The chain carries TRBV11-2 and TRBJ2-2; TRBD2 aligns across 7 bases. This CDR3 reads CASRSPFREDSKGELFF. The DNA for the CDR3 is TGTGCCAGCAGATCCCCCTTCCGGGAGGATTCGAAGGGGGAGCTGTTTTTT.